These 32 T cell receptor beta chains share one sample of origin, sequenced in a study of blood T cell repertoires in COVID-19. Using immunoSEQ multiplex PCR, the repertoire was profiled, and TCRdb retains in-frame clones only, with some absent. This table holds over 10,000 clones, around 76% found once. The sequenced sample consisted of peripheral blood. These receptors all stem from an elderly woman with acute or convalescent COVID-19.

The chain uses TRBV12-3 or TRBV12-4 and TRBJ2-7; D is undetermined. V was clipped by 1 base and J by 7 bases, with 5 bases between them. The CDR3 extends over 11 amino acids. The CDR3: CASSLVREQYF. The CDR3 coding sequence is TGTGCCAGCAGTTTAGTCCGTGAGCAGTACTTC.

CDR3 in amino acids: CASSLTGSGGNTIYF. The CDR3 bases are TGCGCCAGCAGCTTAACAGGGTCCGGTGGAAACACCATATATTTT. The chain combines TRBV5-1 with TRBJ1-3; perhaps TRBD1 as D (6 bases). CDR1 is SGHRS, CDR2 YFSETQ, per germline. Trimming removed 2 bases from V and 3 bases from J, with 12 bases in between. This CDR3 comprises 15 residues.

The chain links TRBV10-3 to TRBJ2-1; weak D call: TRBD1 (5 bases). The CDR3 is 13 amino acids. Trimming took off 2 bases at V and 6 bases at J, with 8 bases between the two ends. Per the germline V gene, CDR1 is ENHRY and CDR2 is SYGVKD. The CDR3 bases are TGTGCCATCAGTGAGGAGACAGTCAATGAGCAGTTCTTC. It yields the protein CAISEETVNEQFF.

The chain employs TRBV7-9 and TRBJ2-1; TRBD1 might be the D (5 bases). The V gene's germline CDR1 is SEHNR and CDR2 FQNEAQ (reference sequence). The V end lost 2 bases, the J end lost 4 bases, and 12 bases lay between the germline ends. This CDR3 region has 15 residues. The CDR3 loop reads CASSLNSGQYNEQFF. As DNA, the CDR3 is TGTGCCAGCAGCTTAAATTCAGGGCAATACAATGAGCAGTTCTTC.

The chain has TRBV4-1 and TRBJ1-1; the match to TRBD1 covers 7 bases. Germline CDR1 MGHRA, CDR2 YSYEKL. J was trimmed by 0 bases and V by 0 bases; bases with no gene match: 10. The CDR3 extends over 18 amino acids. This CDR3 is CASSQDRARGLVNTEAFF. CDR3 sequence (DNA): TGCGCCAGCAGCCAAGATCGGGCCAGGGGGTTAGTGAACACTGAAGCTTTCTTT.

The count of this clone is one. This rearrangement joins TRBV3-1 (or the pseudogene TRBV3-2) to TRBJ2-1, with TRBD2 as a possible D gene (6 bases). The V and J ends lost 1 base and 5 bases respectively, with 15 bases between them. The CDR3 is 16 residues long. Looked up from germline, CDR1 is LGHDT and CDR2 is YNNKEL (reference sequence). The CDR3, as DNA: TGTGCCAGCAGCCAAGTCGCGGGGCGGGGACACAATGAGCAGTTCTTC. It is translated as CASSQVAGRGHNEQFF.

This clone was picked up a small number of times. The chain is built from TRBV10-3 and TRBJ1-2; TRBD1 matches 7 bases. CDR1 ENHRY and CDR2 SYGVKD come from the germline V gene. The V gene end was trimmed by 3 bases and the J gene end by 5 bases; junction bases not matched to a gene: 0. The CDR3 spans 12 residues. The CDR3, as DNA: TGTGCCATCAGTGAACAGGGGTATGGCTACACCTTC. The encoded protein is CAISEQGYGYTF.

The rearrangement links TRBV5-6 to TRBJ2-5; D uncertain. Per germline, CDR1 SGHDT and CDR2 YYEEEE. The CDR3 sequence is 16 residues long. V was cut by 3 bases and J by 2 bases, with 17 bases left in between. CDR3 sequence (DNA): TGTGCCAGCAGCTCCGTGGATTGGGCTACTCAAGAGACCCAGTACTTC. Amino acids: CASSSVDWATQETQYF.

The rearrangement uses TRBV6-5 and TRBJ2-3; maybe TRBD1 (6 bases). The CDR3 has 14 amino acids. V was cut by 6 bases and J by 3 bases, with 13 bases left in between. Germline assignment: CDR1 MNHEY and CDR2 SVGAGI. The CDR3: CASRLQGLTDTQYF. The DNA of the CDR3 is TGTGCCAGCAGGCTACAGGGTCTGACAGATACGCAGTATTTT.

The chain is built from TRBV7-3 and TRBJ2-3, with TRBD1 matching 8 bases. Germline V gene sequence: CDR1 SGHTA, CDR2 FQGTGA. The CDR3 runs 20 residues. Trimming at V came to 4 bases and at J to 4 bases, leaving 22 bases not matched to a gene. DNA of the CDR3: TGTGCCAGCAGCTCCCCGGGGGTAGTTAGGTCAGGGGGCCCCGCAGATACGCAGTATTTT. It codes for CASSSPGVVRSGGPADTQYF. Full variable domain (rest looked up from reference TRBV7-3 and TRBJ2-3): GAGVSQTPSNKVTEKGKYVELRCDPISGHTALYWYRQSLGQGPEFLIYFQGTGAADDSGLPNDRFFAVRPEGSVSTLKIQRTERGDSAVYLCASSSPGVVRSGGPADTQYFGPGTRLTVL.

The J gene is TRBJ2-6, the V gene TRBV6-5; possible D gene TRBD1, 6 bases. Germline V gene data show CDR1 as MNHEY and CDR2 as SVGAGI. This CDR3 region has 16 residues. V lost 2 bases and J lost 4, with 12 bases in between. The CDR3 protein is CASSYTQGVGANVLTF. In nucleotides, the CDR3 is TGTGCCAGCAGTTACACACAGGGTGTCGGGGCCAACGTCCTGACTTTC.

This chain links TRBV19 with TRBJ1-6, with D perhaps matching TRBD1 (5 bases). Germline CDR1 reads LNHDA; CDR2 reads SQIVND (reference sequence). CDR3 length equals 16 residues. Trimming took off 7 bases at V and 0 bases at J, with 13 bases between the two ends. The CDR3 loop reads CASTKDKVSYNSPLHF. CDR3 in DNA: TGTGCCAGTACTAAGGACAAGGTCTCCTATAATTCACCCCTCCACTTT.

This chain uses TRBV18 with TRBJ2-1; 8 bases align to TRBD2. V gave up 5 bases and J gave up 6 bases; unmatched junction bases: 12. Germline CDR1 KGHSH, CDR2 LQKENI. This CDR3 contains 16 residues. CDR3 sequence (DNA): TGTGCCAGCTCAGTTAATCCGGGACTAGGACCCAATGAGCAGTTCTTC. It translates to CASSVNPGLGPNEQFF. Drawing the rest from reference TRBV18 and TRBJ2-1, the complete variable domain is NAGVMQNPRHLVRRRGQEARLRCSPMKGHSHVYWYRQLPEEGLKFMVYLQKENIIDESGMPKERFSAEFPKEGPSILRIQQVVRGDSAAYFCASSVNPGLGPNEQFFGPGTRLTVL.

This clone was counted only a few times. The chain recombines TRBV5-5 with TRBJ2-3; no clear D gene. The length of the CDR3 is 16 residues. Trimming pared 4 bases from V and 4 bases from J, leaving 19 bases between. Germline CDR1 is SGHKS and CDR2 is YYEKEE (reference sequence). CDR3 amino acids: CASSQVNMGLADTQYF. CDR3 coding DNA: TGTGCCAGCAGCCAGGTTAATATGGGCTTAGCAGATACGCAGTATTTT. Drawing the rest from reference TRBV5-5 and TRBJ2-3, the complete variable domain is DAGVTQSPTHLIKTRGQQVTLRCSPISGHKSVSWYQQVLGQGPQFIFQYYEKEERGRGNFPDRFSARQFPNYSSELNVNALLLGDSALYLCASSQVNMGLADTQYFGPGTRLTVL.

This clone was seen a few times. The chain carries TRBV15 and TRBJ1-5; 9 bases fit TRBD1. The V gene's germline CDR1 is LNHNV and CDR2 YYDKDF (reference sequence). The trim removed 5 bases at V and 7 bases at J, leaving 9 bases unmatched. The CDR3 spans 15 residues. The CDR3 DNA is TGTGCCACCAGCCGACAGGGACAGGGCGAGCAGCCCCAGCATTTT. As protein: CATSRQGQGEQPQHF.

The gene calls are TRBV6-2 or TRBV6-3 and TRBJ1-2, with TRBD1 identical over 8 bases. The CDR3 consists of 14 residues. Germline CDR1 and CDR2: MNHEY and SVGEGT. V lost 5 bases, J lost 7 bases, and 9 bases stayed unmatched. The CDR3 DNA follows: TGTGCCAGCAGTCCGGGGACAGGACTAATTGGCTACACCTTC. Its protein product is CASSPGTGLIGYTF.

This clone was observed once. This chain joins TRBV11-3 and TRBJ2-7; tentatively, D is TRBD1 (6 bases). This CDR3 is built from 13 residues. Germline loops: CDR1 SGHNT, CDR2 YENEEA. V gave up 3 bases and J gave up 0 bases, with 6 bases separating them. CDR3 in amino acids: CASSLGASYEQYF. The CDR3 nucleotides are TGTGCCAGCAGCTTGGGGGCCTCCTACGAGCAGTACTTC.

The sample holds one count of this clone. The chain combines TRBV6-1 with TRBJ2-7, with 7 bases lining up with TRBD1. Germline lookup yields CDR1 MNHNS and CDR2 SASEGT. Unmatched junction bases numbered 5, after V lost 1 base and J lost 5 bases. This CDR3 contains 14 residues. The DNA of the CDR3 is TGTGCCAGCAGTGAAGTAGGGACAGAGGACGAGCAGTACTTC. It translates to CASSEVGTEDEQYF.

J is TRBJ2-7 and V is TRBV5-4; D not resolved. CDR1 and CDR2 (germline): SGHNT, YYREEE (reference sequence). The CDR3 length is 13 residues. The V end was cut by 6 bases, the J end by 1 base, with 11 bases between. The CDR3 DNA sequence: TGTGCCAGCAAGCTTTTCGGGTCCTACGAGCAGTACTTC. This gives the protein CASKLFGSYEQYF.

The sample holds a few counts of this clone. The chain combines TRBV5-1 with TRBJ2-3; TRBD2 might be the D (6 bases). Germline V gene lookup returns CDR1 SGHRS and CDR2 YFSETQ. The CDR3 has 16 amino acids. With 4 bases removed from V and 3 bases from J, the gap between germline ends came to 18 bases. CDR3 nucleotides: TGCGCCAGCAGCCCCGCCCGGCGGGGACTTACAGATACGCAGTATTTT. Amino acid sequence: CASSPARRGLTDTQYF. Full variable domain (remainder filled in from reference TRBV5-1 and TRBJ2-3): KAGVTQTPRYLIKTRGQQVTLSCSPISGHRSVSWYQQTPGQGLQFLFEYFSETQRNKGNFPGRFSGRQFSNSRSEMNVSTLELGDSALYLCASSPARRGLTDTQYFGPGTRLTVL.

The chain carries TRBV21-1 and TRBJ1-4; TRBD1, the table's D call, lacks a check against the DNA. TRBV21-1 is recorded as a pseudogene. This CDR3 has 13 amino acids. The CDR3 sequence is CASSSNRGTRLFF. The CDR3 nucleotides are TGTGCCAGCAGCTCAAACAGGGGGACGAGGCTGTTTTTT.

The genes are TRBV11-1 and TRBJ1-5; no clear D. Germline values: CDR1 SGHAT, CDR2 FQDESV (reference sequence). The CDR3 totals 13 residues. V lost 4 bases and J lost 0, with 4 bases in between. The CDR3 DNA is TGTGCCAGCAGCTCGAGTAGCAATCAGCCCCAGCATTTT. Its protein is CASSSSSNQPQHF.

This clone came up once. The chain combines TRBV27 with TRBJ2-3; the D gene is possibly TRBD2 (6 bases). V was cut by 10 bases and J by 0 bases, with 14 bases left in between. This CDR3 region has 14 residues. Germline CDR1 is MNHEY and CDR2 is SMNVEV (reference sequence). The CDR3 spells CATRADYSTDTQYF. DNA for the CDR3: TGTGCCACCAGAGCGGACTACAGCACAGATACGCAGTATTTT.

The chain joins TRBV18 to TRBJ2-3; D unclear. V was cut by 1 base and J by 1 base, with 6 bases left in between. The length of the CDR3 is 14 residues. Per the germline V gene, CDR1 is KGHSH and CDR2 is LQKENI. CDR3 DNA sequence: TGTGCCAGCTCACCACTGTCAGGCACAGATACGCAGTATTTT. It encodes CASSPLSGTDTQYF.

This chain uses TRBV30 with TRBJ1-2; 7 nucleotides line up with TRBD1. Germline CDR1 and CDR2: GTSNPN and SVGIG (reference sequence). The CDR3 is 12 residues long. J lost 8 bases, V lost 5 bases, and 8 bases had no gene match. The CDR3 sequence is CAWGHARGGYTF. Here the CDR3 DNA reads TGTGCCTGGGGGCACGCCAGGGGGGGCTACACCTTC.

This clone has just a few counts. The V gene is TRBV7-9, the J gene TRBJ1-1, with D perhaps TRBD1 (6 bases). Trimming shortened V by 5 bases and J by 0 bases, and 13 bases separated the two germline ends. The length of the CDR3 is 15 residues. Germline values: CDR1 SEHNR, CDR2 FQNEAQ (reference sequence). The CDR3 sequence is CASSTWTDLNTEAFF. The CDR3 bases are TGTGCCAGCAGCACCTGGACAGACCTGAACACTGAAGCTTTCTTT.

This clone has only a few counts. This rearrangement joins TRBV10-2 to TRBJ1-4; D gene unclear. Germline V gene sequence: CDR1 WSHSY, CDR2 SAAADI. This CDR3 is 13 amino acids long. V lost 4 bases and J 8 bases, leaving 11 bases between the germline ends. CDR3 sequence (DNA): TGCGCCAGCAGTGCGTCCGGTTACGAAAAACTGTTTTTT. Encoded protein: CASSASGYEKLFF.

CDR3 protein: CAISEPENIQYF. The CDR3 DNA reads as TGTGCCATCAGCGAACCGGAAAACATTCAGTACTTC. The rearrangement links TRBV10-3 to TRBJ2-4; D is unresolved. V lost 6 bases to trimming and J lost 5 bases, with 8 bases between them. The CDR3 contains 12 residues. CDR1 ENHRY and CDR2 SYGVKD come from the germline V gene.

V and J are TRBV2 and TRBJ2-1; 8 bases fit TRBD2. V trimming: 10 bases; J trimming: 2 bases; junction bases outside the gene matches: 10. CDR3 length: 15 residues. Germline assignment: CDR1 SNHLY and CDR2 FYNNEI. CDR3 protein: CATLPGGPTYNEQFF. As DNA, the CDR3 is TGTGCCACCCTTCCGGGGGGGCCCACCTACAATGAGCAGTTCTTC.

This clone came up once. The V and J genes are TRBV4-3 and TRBJ1-2; 7 bases match TRBD1. Per the germline V gene, CDR1 is LGHNA and CDR2 is YSLEER. The CDR3 loop spans 16 amino acids. V was clipped by 1 base and J by 0 bases; unmatched bases: 5. In nucleotides, the CDR3 is TGCGCCAGCAGCCAAGGGGACAGAAACACTAACTATGGCTACACCTTC. Protein sequence: CASSQGDRNTNYGYTF.

The chain joins TRBV7-2 to TRBJ2-7; D is undetermined. V gave up 4 bases and J gave up 6 bases, with 16 bases separating them. The CDR3 has 14 residues. In germline, CDR1 is SGHTA, CDR2 FQGNSA. The CDR3 DNA reads as TGTGCCAGCAGCTCCCAGGCTAACCTCGCCGAGCAGTACTTC. Amino acids: CASSSQANLAEQYF. Supplemented by reference TRBV7-2 and TRBJ2-7, the full variable domain reads GAGVSQSPSNKVTEKGKDVELRCDPISGHTALYWYRQSLGQGLEFLIYFQGNSAPDKSGLPSDRFSAERTGGSVSTLTIQRTQQEDSAVYLCASSSQANLAEQYFGPGTRLTVT.

Relative to its sample, this clone is medium-sized. This sequence joins TRBV28 and TRBJ2-3, with TRBD2 matching 14 bases. The CDR3 is made up of 16 amino acids. The germline CDR1 and CDR2 sequences are MDHEN and SYDVKM. V lost 5 bases and J lost 4; bases outside the gene matches: 5. DNA for the CDR3: TGTGCCAGCAGTCCGGGGACTAGCGGGGGCCCAGATACGCAGTATTTT. This sequence encodes CASSPGTSGGPDTQYF.